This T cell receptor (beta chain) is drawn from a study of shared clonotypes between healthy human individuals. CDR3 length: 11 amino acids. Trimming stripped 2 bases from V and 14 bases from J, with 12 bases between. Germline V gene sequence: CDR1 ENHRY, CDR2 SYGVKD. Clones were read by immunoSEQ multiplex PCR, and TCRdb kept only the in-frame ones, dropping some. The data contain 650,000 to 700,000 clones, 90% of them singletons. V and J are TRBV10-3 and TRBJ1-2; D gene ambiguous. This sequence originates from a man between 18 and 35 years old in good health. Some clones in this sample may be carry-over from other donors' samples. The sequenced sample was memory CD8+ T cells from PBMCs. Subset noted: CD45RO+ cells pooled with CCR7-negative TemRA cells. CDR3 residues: CAISEGPRHTF. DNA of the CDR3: TGTGCCATCAGTGAGGGACCGCGCCATACCTTC.